This entry describes one T cell receptor (beta chain). Its antigen is unidentified. CDR3 length: 16 residues. The V gene's germline CDR1 is LNHDA and CDR2 SQIVND (reference sequence). V lost 3 bases, J lost 6 bases, and 5 bases stayed unmatched. The table came from immunoSEQ multiplex PCR; TCRdb's copy has only in-frame clones and leaves some out. Among about 9,000 clones, 69% were seen once, and the ten largest hold roughly 18%. This entry comes from a study of brain T cells in children with intractable seizures. Whole-study findings and limits: Clones missing pre-surgery may reflect undersampling of that blood sample. Known viral epitope-specific CDR3s closely matched each case's top public brain CDR3. Viral specificity was inferred only from CDR3 similarity; HCMV serostatus was unknown.

Sequencing was limited to surgery cases with top T cell transcript signatures in brain tissue. The chain links TRBV19 to TRBJ2-2; 12 nucleotides line up with TRBD2. The material was resected brain tissue, obtained at surgery. The receptor comes from a girl aged 2-10 years with tuberous sclerosis and intractable seizures. The CDR3 bases are TGTGCCAGTAGTATTAAACTAGCGGGGGGTTCCGGGGAGCTGTTTTTT. It yields the protein CASSIKLAGGSGELFF.